Below, 30 T cell receptor beta chains from the same sample are listed, as sequenced in a study of blood T cell repertoires in COVID-19. Measured with immunoSEQ multiplex PCR; TCRdb has only the in-frame clones, and not every one. The sample shows roughly 70,000 clones, roughly nine tenths of them seen only once. The sample consisted of peripheral blood. These receptors all come from an elderly man with acute or convalescent COVID-19.

The V call is TRBV2, the J call TRBJ1-1; D call uncertain. The germline V gene encodes CDR1 SNHLY and CDR2 FYNNEI. Trimming cost V 9 bases and J 5 bases, with 10 bases left between them. The CDR3 runs to 11 residues. DNA for the CDR3: TGTGCCAGAGAGGGTCGGACTGAAGCTTTCTTT. Translated, it gives CAREGRTEAFF.

V gene TRBV10-3 combines with J gene TRBJ2-1; 14 nucleotides match TRBD2. J lost 1 base, V lost 10 bases, and 3 bases had no gene match. This CDR3 contains 15 residues. CDR1 and CDR2 from the germline V gene are ENHRY and SYGVKD. The CDR3, as DNA: TGTGCCACCCGACTAGCGGGAGGGTCCTACAATGAGCAGTTCTTC. It is translated as CATRLAGGSYNEQFF.

J is TRBJ1-2 and V is TRBV19, with a possible D match to TRBD1 (6 bases). Per germline, CDR1 LNHDA and CDR2 SQIVND (reference sequence). This CDR3 has 14 amino acids. The V gene lost 3 bases and the J gene lost 8 bases, with 16 bases spanning the gap. CDR3 in amino acids: CASSILTGYNGYTF. The CDR3 DNA follows: TGTGCCAGTAGTATTCTCACAGGGTACAACGGCTACACCTTC. The full variable domain, with the rest looked up from reference TRBV19 and TRBJ1-2, is DGGITQSPKYLFRKEGQNVTLSCEQNLNHDAMYWYRQDPGQGLRLIYYSQIVNDFQKGDIAEGYSVSREKKESFPLTVTSAQKNPTAFYLCASSILTGYNGYTFGSGTRLTVV.

The chain has TRBV7-3 and TRBJ2-7; TRBD2 matches 10 bases. The CDR3 runs to 15 residues. CDR1 is SGHTA, CDR2 FQGTGA, per germline. V trimming: 5 bases; J trimming: 3 bases; junction bases outside the gene matches: 7. The CDR3 here is CASSASSGGYYEQYF. The CDR3 DNA reads TGTGCCAGCAGCGCCTCTAGCGGGGGTTACTACGAGCAGTACTTC.

The V call is TRBV30, the J call TRBJ1-1; D remains ambiguous. The CDR3 has 11 amino acids. V was clipped by 2 bases and J by 5 bases, with 6 bases between them. Germline CDR1 GTSNPN, CDR2 SVGIG (reference sequence). CDR3 sequence reads: CAWSRETEAFF. DNA for the CDR3: TGTGCCTGGAGTCGGGAAACTGAAGCTTTCTTT.

The rearrangement links TRBV15 to TRBJ1-5; TRBD1 matches 7 bases. CDR1 LNHNV and CDR2 YYDKDF come from the germline V gene (reference sequence). V dropped 4 bases and J dropped 1; count of bases not matched to a gene: 19. The CDR3 has 20 residues. The CDR3 bases are TGTGCCACCAGCATTAATCGGCTTTGGGAAGAGGGGGCGAGCAATCAGCCCCAGCATTTT. It specifies CATSINRLWEEGASNQPQHF.

V is TRBV3-1 (or the pseudogene TRBV3-2) and J is TRBJ1-6; D unresolved. Trimming took off 2 bases at V and 10 bases at J, with 12 bases between the two ends. CDR1 is LGHDT and CDR2 is YNNKEL in the germline V gene (reference sequence). This CDR3 has 14 residues. In DNA form, the CDR3 reads TGTGCCAGCAGCCAACCAGGACCGGGGTCACCCCTCCACTTT. It encodes CASSQPGPGSPLHF.

The chain carries TRBV5-4 and TRBJ1-3; D unresolved. The CDR3 loop spans 14 amino acids. Germline lookup yields CDR1 SGHNT and CDR2 YYREEE (reference sequence). V was cut by 0 bases and J by 8 bases, with 12 bases left in between. The DNA for the CDR3 is TGTGCCAGCAGCTTGGGGGGAGGGAGTGACACCATATATTTT. Amino acid sequence: CASSLGGGSDTIYF.

The V gene is TRBV19, the J gene TRBJ1-6; 7 nucleotides match TRBD1. V was clipped by 5 bases and J by 3 bases; unmatched bases: 7. The CDR3 contains 16 residues. Germline loops: CDR1 LNHDA, CDR2 SQIVND (reference sequence). The CDR3 nucleotides are TGTGCCAGTAGTGCTCAGGGGGTCGGCTATAATTCACCCCTCCACTTT. Its translation: CASSAQGVGYNSPLHF.

The V gene is TRBV2, the J gene TRBJ2-2; the D gene is possibly TRBD2 (5 bases). There are 15 residues in the CDR3. Trimming left V 2 bases short and J 5 bases short, with 12 bases between. CDR1 SNHLY and CDR2 FYNNEI come from the germline V gene. This chain's CDR3 is CASSERGRGTGELFF. The CDR3 nucleotides are TGTGCCAGCAGTGAAAGAGGGAGAGGTACCGGGGAGCTGTTTTTT.

This sequence joins TRBV27 and TRBJ2-7; D not resolved. Germline values: CDR1 MNHEY, CDR2 SMNVEV (reference sequence). The CDR3 consists of 13 residues. V lost 8 bases and J 4 bases, leaving 15 bases between the germline ends. In DNA form, the CDR3 reads TGTGCCAGCGGATCCCACAGTGAATACGAGCAGTACTTC. This codes for CASGSHSEYEQYF.

V and J are TRBV9 and TRBJ2-7; TRBD1 matches 8 bases. Germline CDR1 and CDR2: SGDLS and YYNGEE. The CDR3 covers 15 residues. V trimming: 0 bases; J trimming: 6 bases; junction bases outside the gene matches: 8. For the CDR3, the DNA is TGTGCCAGCAGCGTAGGGCAGGGGGCCTCTGGCGAGCAGTACTTC. The encoded protein is CASSVGQGASGEQYF.

The chain couples TRBV29-1 to TRBJ1-2, with 12 bases identical to TRBD1. After removal of 7 bases from V and 8 bases from J, the junction contained 11 bases not matched to a gene. Germline assignment: CDR1 SQVTM and CDR2 ANQGSEA. This CDR3 has 14 residues. The CDR3 reads CSGDTGTGGRGYTF. DNA of the CDR3: TGCAGCGGGGACACCGGGACAGGGGGCCGGGGCTACACCTTC.

The chain has TRBV24-1 and TRBJ1-2; D gene uncertain. The CDR3 spans 14 residues. Trimming took 0 bases from V and 7 from J, leaving 11 bases between them. CDR1 and CDR2 (germline): KGHDR, SFDVKD. CDR3 residues: CATSDLGRTVGYTF. DNA of the CDR3: TGTGCCACCAGTGATTTGGGTCGCACAGTTGGCTACACCTTC.

This chain uses TRBV7-3 with TRBJ2-3, with a possible D match to TRBD2 (5 bases). Looked up from germline, CDR1 is SGHTA and CDR2 is FQGTGA. The CDR3 is made up of 15 amino acids. V lost 1 base, J lost 2 bases, and 10 bases lay in between. The CDR3 nucleotides are TGTGCCAGCAGCTTAAGTAGGGAGCCCACAGATACGCAGTATTTT. Translation gives CASSLSREPTDTQYF.

The gene calls are TRBV27 and TRBJ2-4; tentative D call: TRBD1 (5 bases). V lost 4 bases, J lost 6 bases, and 13 bases lay in between. CDR3 size: 14 residues. Per the germline V gene, CDR1 is MNHEY and CDR2 is SMNVEV (reference sequence). DNA for the CDR3: TGTGCCAGCAGTTCAGGGTTGAACGGAAACATTCAGTACTTC. Amino acid sequence: CASSSGLNGNIQYF.

V gene TRBV24-1 combines with J gene TRBJ2-7; 8 bases fit TRBD1. Germline values: CDR1 KGHDR, CDR2 SFDVKD. V lost 3 bases, J lost 2 bases, and 2 bases stayed unmatched. The CDR3 is 14 residues long. In nucleotides, the CDR3 is TGTGCCACCAGTGATCACAGGGGGACCTACGAGCAGTACTTC. This translates into CATSDHRGTYEQYF.

The genes are TRBV7-8 and TRBJ1-6, with unresolved D. The V gene's germline CDR1 is SGHVS and CDR2 FQNEAQ. V was cut by 2 bases and J by 6 bases, with 11 bases left in between. The CDR3 covers 15 residues. The CDR3 here is CASSLFQNPNSPLHF. The CDR3 DNA reads as TGTGCCAGCAGCTTATTTCAGAATCCTAATTCACCCCTCCACTTT.

This clone showed up just a few times. The chain uses TRBV4-1 and TRBJ2-7; D ambiguous. V dropped 2 bases and J dropped 0 bases, with 11 bases sitting between them. The length of the CDR3 is 15 residues. Germline V gene data show CDR1 as MGHRA and CDR2 as YSYEKL. As DNA, the CDR3 is TGCGCCAGCAGCCAACCCCCGAGGAGCTCCTACGAGCAGTACTTC. This translates into CASSQPPRSSYEQYF.

This chain links TRBV2 with TRBJ1-2; the match to TRBD1 covers 9 bases. Germline loops: CDR1 SNHLY, CDR2 FYNNEI. The V gene end was trimmed by 7 bases and the J gene end by 9 bases; junction bases not matched to a gene: 6. The CDR3 totals 12 residues. Written as DNA, the CDR3 is TGTGCCAGCACCACAGGGGGCATCCGCTACACCTTC. Its translation is CASTTGGIRYTF.

The genes are TRBV12-5 and TRBJ1-5; tentative D call: TRBD1 (6 bases). The V gene's germline CDR1 is LGHNT and CDR2 FRNRAP. The CDR3 runs to 16 residues. V lost 3 bases to trimming and J lost 3 bases, with 15 bases between them. The CDR3 nucleotides read TGTGCTAGTGGTTTCCGCCTCACAGGGCTCAATCAGCCCCAGCATTTT. This codes for CASGFRLTGLNQPQHF.

V is TRBV5-4 and J is TRBJ2-5, with 11 bases matching TRBD1. CDR3 length: 15 amino acids. The V gene end was trimmed by 5 bases and the J gene end by 5 bases; junction bases not matched to a gene: 8. Per germline, CDR1 SGHNT and CDR2 YYREEE (reference sequence). The CDR3 DNA sequence: TGTGCCAGCAGGCCACCGGGACAGGGGGGGGAGACCCAGTACTTC. Translation gives CASRPPGQGGETQYF.

V is TRBV13 and J is TRBJ2-2; D is perhaps TRBD1 (5 bases). The CDR3 consists of 16 residues. Germline V gene sequence: CDR1 PRHDT, CDR2 FYEKMQ (reference sequence). V lost 5 bases, J lost 4 bases, and 17 bases lay in between. For the CDR3, the DNA is TGTGCCAGCAGCCCACGCGATAACCAGGGCACCGGGGAGCTGTTTTTT. Its protein product is CASSPRDNQGTGELFF.

The genes are TRBV2 and TRBJ2-4; possibly TRBD1 for D (5 bases). Trimming cost V 3 bases and J 6 bases, with 6 bases left between them. In germline, CDR1 is SNHLY, CDR2 FYNNEI. This CDR3 comprises 12 residues. Written as DNA, the CDR3 is TGTGCCAGCAGTGACCAGGGAAACATTCAGTACTTC. As protein: CASSDQGNIQYF.

V and J are TRBV6-5 and TRBJ1-1; D may be TRBD1 (6 bases). CDR3 length equals 13 residues. Trimming left V 6 bases short and J 2 bases short, with 10 bases between. Per germline, CDR1 MNHEY and CDR2 SVGAGI. The CDR3 sequence is CASRQGPNTEAFF. The CDR3 DNA reads as TGTGCCAGCAGACAGGGTCCCAACACTGAAGCTTTCTTT.

The CDR3 nucleotides are TGTGCCACCAGTGCCGTCGCCGGGACTAGCGGGAGGGCCGGTGAGCAGTTCTTC. This encodes CATSAVAGTSGRAGEQFF. The chain is built from TRBV24-1 and TRBJ2-1, with 16 bases aligning to TRBD2. The V and J ends lost 5 bases and 9 bases, in that order; junction bases with no gene match: 12. The CDR3 runs 18 residues. Germline lookup yields CDR1 KGHDR and CDR2 SFDVKD.

The V call is TRBV2, the J call TRBJ2-5, with 10 bases aligning to TRBD1. CDR3 length equals 15 residues. The germline V gene encodes CDR1 SNHLY and CDR2 FYNNEI. V lost 8 bases, J lost 8 bases, and 14 bases stayed unmatched. The CDR3 DNA follows: TGTGCCAGCGAAAGACAGGGGGCGACCTTGGAAACCCAGTACTTC. Translated, it gives CASERQGATLETQYF.

This clone has only one observation. The sample contains more than one DNA sequence encoding this CDR3. The chain joins TRBV5-1 to TRBJ1-2; 7 bases match TRBD1. Trimming took 0 bases from V and 2 from J; bases not matched to a gene: 4. CDR1 SGHRS and CDR2 YFSETQ come from the germline V gene. This CDR3 region has 15 residues. This chain's CDR3 is CASSLDRGGNYGYTF. CDR3 coding DNA: TGCGCCAGCAGCTTGGACAGGGGTGGGAACTATGGCTACACCTTC.

The V call is TRBV18, the J call TRBJ2-3; 9 bases map to TRBD1. V shed 4 bases and J 3 bases; nucleotides not matched to a gene: 8. The V gene's germline CDR1 is KGHSH and CDR2 LQKENI. The CDR3 is 16 residues long. This CDR3 reads CASSHGGTGRTDTQYF. As DNA, the CDR3 is TGTGCCAGCTCACACGGAGGGACAGGGAGGACAGATACGCAGTATTTT.

This chain links TRBV21-1 with TRBJ2-1; the table assigns TRBD2, which was not confirmed against the DNA. TRBV21-1 is shown as a pseudogene. This CDR3 contains 14 residues. Here the CDR3 DNA reads TGTGCCAGCCCCGGGACTAGCGGGAGCAATGAGCAGTTCTTC. Translation: CASPGTSGSNEQFF.